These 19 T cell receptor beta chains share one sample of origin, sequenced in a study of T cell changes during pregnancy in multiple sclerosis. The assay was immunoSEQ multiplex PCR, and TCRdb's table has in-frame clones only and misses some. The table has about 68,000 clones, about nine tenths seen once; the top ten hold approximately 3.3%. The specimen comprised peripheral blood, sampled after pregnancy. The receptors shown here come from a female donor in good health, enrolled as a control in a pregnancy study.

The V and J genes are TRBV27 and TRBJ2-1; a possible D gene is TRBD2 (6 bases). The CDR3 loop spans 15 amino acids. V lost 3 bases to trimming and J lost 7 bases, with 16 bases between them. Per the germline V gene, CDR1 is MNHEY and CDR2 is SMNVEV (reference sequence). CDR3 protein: CASSFLGGVSNEQFF. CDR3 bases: TGTGCCAGCAGTTTCCTGGGCGGGGTGTCAAATGAGCAGTTCTTC.

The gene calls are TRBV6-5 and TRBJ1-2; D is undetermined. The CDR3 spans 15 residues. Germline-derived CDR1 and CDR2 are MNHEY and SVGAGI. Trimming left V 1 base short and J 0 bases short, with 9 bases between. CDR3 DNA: TGTGCCAGCAGTTACTGGCAGGATTCTAACTATGGCTACACCTTC. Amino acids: CASSYWQDSNYGYTF.

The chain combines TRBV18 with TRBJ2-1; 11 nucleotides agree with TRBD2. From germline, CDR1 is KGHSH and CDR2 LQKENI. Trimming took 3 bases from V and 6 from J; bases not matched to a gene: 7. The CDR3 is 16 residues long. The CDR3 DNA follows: TGTGCCAGCTCACCCTCGTCCGGGACTAGCGGCAATGAGCAGTTCTTC. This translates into CASSPSSGTSGNEQFF.

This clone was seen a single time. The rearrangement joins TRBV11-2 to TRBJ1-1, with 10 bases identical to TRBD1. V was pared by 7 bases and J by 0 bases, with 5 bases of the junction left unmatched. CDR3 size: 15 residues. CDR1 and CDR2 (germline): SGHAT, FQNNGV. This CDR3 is CASTRTGGMNTEAFF. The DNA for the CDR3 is TGTGCCAGCACGCGGACAGGGGGGATGAACACTGAAGCTTTCTTT.

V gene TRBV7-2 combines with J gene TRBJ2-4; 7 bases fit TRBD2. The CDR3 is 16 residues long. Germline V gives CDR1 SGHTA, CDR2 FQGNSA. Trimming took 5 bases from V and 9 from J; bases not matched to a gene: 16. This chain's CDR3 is CASSRGGAGVGFIQYF. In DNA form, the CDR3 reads TGTGCCAGCAGCCGGGGTGGGGCGGGAGTCGGTTTCATTCAGTACTTC.

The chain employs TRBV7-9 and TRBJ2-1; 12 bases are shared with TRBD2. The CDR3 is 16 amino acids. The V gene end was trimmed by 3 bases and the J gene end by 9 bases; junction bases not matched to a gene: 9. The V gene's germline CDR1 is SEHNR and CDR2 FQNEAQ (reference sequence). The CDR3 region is CASSLGASGREVEQFF. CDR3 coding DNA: TGTGCCAGCAGCTTGGGGGCTAGCGGGAGGGAAGTTGAGCAGTTCTTC.

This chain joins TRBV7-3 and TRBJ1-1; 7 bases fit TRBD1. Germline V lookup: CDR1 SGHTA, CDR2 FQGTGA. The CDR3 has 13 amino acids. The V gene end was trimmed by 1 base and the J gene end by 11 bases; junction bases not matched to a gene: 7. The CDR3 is CASSLIIGGEAFF. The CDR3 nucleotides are TGTGCCAGCAGCTTAATCATAGGGGGCGAGGCTTTCTTT.

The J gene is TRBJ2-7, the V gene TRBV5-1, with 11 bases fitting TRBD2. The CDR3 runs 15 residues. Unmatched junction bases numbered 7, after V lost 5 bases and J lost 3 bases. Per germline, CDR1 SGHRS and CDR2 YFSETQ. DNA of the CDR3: TGCGCCAGCAGAGCAGGACTAGCGGGCGACTACGAGCAGTACTTC. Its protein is CASRAGLAGDYEQYF.

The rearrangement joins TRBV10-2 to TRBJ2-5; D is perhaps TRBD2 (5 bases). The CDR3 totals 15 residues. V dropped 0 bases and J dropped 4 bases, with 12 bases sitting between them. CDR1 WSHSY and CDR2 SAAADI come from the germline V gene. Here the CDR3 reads CASSESYPEVETQYF. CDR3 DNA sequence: TGCGCCAGCAGTGAGTCGTACCCGGAGGTAGAGACCCAGTACTTC.

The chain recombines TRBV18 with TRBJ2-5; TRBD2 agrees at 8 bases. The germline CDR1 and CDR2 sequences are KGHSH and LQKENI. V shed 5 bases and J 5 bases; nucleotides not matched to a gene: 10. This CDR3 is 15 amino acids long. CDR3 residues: CASSGYGGAGETQYF. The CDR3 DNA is TGTGCCAGCTCAGGATACGGGGGGGCCGGTGAGACCCAGTACTTC.

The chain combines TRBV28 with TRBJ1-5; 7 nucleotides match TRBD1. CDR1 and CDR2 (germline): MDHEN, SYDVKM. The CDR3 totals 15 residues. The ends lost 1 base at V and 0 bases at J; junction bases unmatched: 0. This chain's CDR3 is CASSLYRGSNQPQHF. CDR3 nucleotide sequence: TGTGCCAGCAGTTTATACAGGGGTAGCAATCAGCCCCAGCATTTT.

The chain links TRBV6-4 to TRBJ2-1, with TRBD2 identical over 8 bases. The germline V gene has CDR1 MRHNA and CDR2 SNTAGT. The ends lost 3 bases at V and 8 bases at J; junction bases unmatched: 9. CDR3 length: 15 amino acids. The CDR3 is CASSEVAGPWDEQFF. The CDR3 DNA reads TGTGCCAGCAGTGAGGTAGCGGGGCCTTGGGATGAGCAGTTCTTC.

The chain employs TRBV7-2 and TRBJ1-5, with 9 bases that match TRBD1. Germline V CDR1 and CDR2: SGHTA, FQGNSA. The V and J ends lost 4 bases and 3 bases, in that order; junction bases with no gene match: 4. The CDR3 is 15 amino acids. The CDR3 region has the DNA TGTGCCAGCAGCTCCCGGACAGGGGACAATCAGCCCCAGCATTTT. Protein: CASSSRTGDNQPQHF.

CDR3 protein: CASSLGGGRAFF. DNA for the CDR3: TGCGCCAGCAGCCTAGGGGGGGGCCGGGCTTTCTTT. V gene TRBV4-1 combines with J gene TRBJ1-1, with a tentative D call TRBD1 (6 bases). The V gene's germline CDR1 is MGHRA and CDR2 YSYEKL. V shed 4 bases and J shed 11 bases, with 14 bases lying between them. This CDR3 has 12 amino acids.

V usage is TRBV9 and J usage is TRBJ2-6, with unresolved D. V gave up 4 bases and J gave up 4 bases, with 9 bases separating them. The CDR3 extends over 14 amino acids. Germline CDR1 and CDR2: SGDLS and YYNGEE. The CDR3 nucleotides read TGTGCCAGCAGCACCCGGTCCGGGGCCAACGTCCTGACTTTC. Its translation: CASSTRSGANVLTF.

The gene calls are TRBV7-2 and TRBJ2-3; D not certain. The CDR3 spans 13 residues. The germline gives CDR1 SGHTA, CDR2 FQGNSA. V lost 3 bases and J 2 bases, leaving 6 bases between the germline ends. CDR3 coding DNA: TGTGCCAGCAGCTTGTACTCCACAGATACGCAGTATTTT. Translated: CASSLYSTDTQYF.

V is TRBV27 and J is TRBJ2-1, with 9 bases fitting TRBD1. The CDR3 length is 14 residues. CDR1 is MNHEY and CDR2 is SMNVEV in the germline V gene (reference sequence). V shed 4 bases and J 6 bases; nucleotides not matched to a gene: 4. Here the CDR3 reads CASSWTGVSNEQFF. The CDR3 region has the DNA TGTGCCAGCAGTTGGACAGGGGTAAGCAATGAGCAGTTCTTC.

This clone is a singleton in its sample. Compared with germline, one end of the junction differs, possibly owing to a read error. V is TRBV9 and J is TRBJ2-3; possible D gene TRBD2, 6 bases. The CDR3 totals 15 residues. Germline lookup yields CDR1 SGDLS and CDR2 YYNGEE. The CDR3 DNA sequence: TGTGCCAGCAGCGTAGGGGATACTAGCAGAGATACGCAGTATTTT. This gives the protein CASSVGDTSRDTQYF.

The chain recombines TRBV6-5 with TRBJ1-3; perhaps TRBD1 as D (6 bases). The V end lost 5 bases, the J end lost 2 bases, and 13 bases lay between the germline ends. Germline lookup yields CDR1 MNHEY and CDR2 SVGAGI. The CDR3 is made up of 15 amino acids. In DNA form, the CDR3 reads TGTGCCAGCAGTGTTGGGGGCCTCGCTGGAAACACCATATATTTT. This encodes CASSVGGLAGNTIYF.